The 23 T cell receptor beta chains given below trace back to one sample, sequenced in a study of T-cell reconstitution after alpha-beta-depleted transplantation in children. The TCRbeta library incorporated unique molecular identifiers. TCRdb reprocessed the PCR reads via MiXCR and lists one record per CDR3 protein. The sample lists about 900,000 distinct CDR3 sequences, 25% to 30% occurring once. The sequencing here drew on PBMCs, mostly from graft donor cells, taken 360 days after TCRalphabeta/CD19-depleted stem cell transplant. These receptor sequences come from a boy less than two years old who had a stem cell transplant for SCID, so the T cells may come from the graft donor.

A single count supports this clonotype. V and J are TRBV5-1 and TRBJ2-3, with D tentatively TRBD2 (5 bases). The V gene's germline CDR1 is SGHRS and CDR2 YFSETQ. The CDR3 runs to 14 residues. V lost 0 bases, J lost 5 bases, and 10 bases lay in between. The CDR3 loop is CASSLDRGKDTQYF. The CDR3 DNA reads as TGCGCCAGCAGCTTGGATCGGGGTAAAGATACGCAGTATTTT.

The genes are TRBV2 and TRBJ2-3; D perhaps matches TRBD1 (6 bases). Trimming shortened V by 0 bases and J by 2 bases, and 9 bases separated the two germline ends. Germline V CDR1 and CDR2: SNHLY, FYNNEI. The CDR3 has 15 amino acids. CDR3 sequence reads: CASSEAGAFTDTQYF. CDR3 nucleotides: TGTGCCAGCAGTGAAGCGGGGGCTTTCACAGATACGCAGTATTTT. The whole variable domain, filled in from reference TRBV2 and TRBJ2-3, reads EPEVTQTPSHQVTQMGQEVILRCVPISNHLYFYWYRQILGQKVEFLVSFYNNEISEKSEIFDDQFSVERPDGSNFTLKIRSTKLEDSAMYFCASSEAGAFTDTQYFGPGTRLTVL.

This clonotype turned up a few times. V usage is TRBV20-1 and J usage is TRBJ2-7; TRBD2 is a possible D gene (7 bases). Germline V gene data show CDR1 as DFQATT and CDR2 as SNEGSKA (reference sequence). The CDR3 runs to 14 residues. Trimming took off 6 bases at V and 2 bases at J, with 17 bases between the two ends. CDR3 protein: CSAALYGGPYEQYF. For the CDR3, the DNA is TGCAGTGCCGCGTTATACGGGGGGCCCTACGAGCAGTACTTC.

The V and J genes are TRBV12-3 or TRBV12-4 and TRBJ2-1; the D gene is possibly TRBD1 (5 bases). Deletions cut 3 bases from V and 4 bases from J, with 10 bases between. CDR3 size: 14 residues. CDR3 sequence reads: CASSFRVVYNEQFF. The CDR3 DNA follows: TGTGCCAGCAGTTTCAGGGTCGTTTACAATGAGCAGTTCTTC.

The sample holds a few counts of this clonotype. V gene TRBV27 combines with J gene TRBJ1-2, with 11 bases fitting TRBD1. The CDR3 length is 15 residues. CDR1 is MNHEY, CDR2 SMNVEV, per germline (reference sequence). V shed 0 bases, J shed 8 bases, and the junction held 5 bases outside the gene matches. CDR3 residues: CASSLSRTGGAGYTF. CDR3 nucleotides: TGTGCCAGCAGTTTATCACGGACAGGGGGCGCCGGCTACACCTTC.

This clonotype was recorded many times. The chain recombines TRBV7-2 with TRBJ2-3, with a possible D match to TRBD1 (5 bases). Germline CDR1 SGHTA, CDR2 FQGNSA. The CDR3 runs to 15 residues. Trimming stripped 4 bases from V and 2 bases from J, with 13 bases between. The chain's CDR3 is CASSSTAGNTDTQYF. The CDR3 DNA reads TGTGCCAGCAGCTCGACAGCTGGGAACACAGATACGCAGTATTTT.

The chain carries TRBV7-9 and TRBJ1-1, with D perhaps TRBD1 (6 bases). The CDR3 length is 16 residues. V was shortened by 5 bases and J by 1 base, with 17 bases between the two germline ends. Germline V gene data show CDR1 as SEHNR and CDR2 as FQNEAQ (reference sequence). CDR3 amino acids: CASSPTGPIGNTEAFF. As DNA, the CDR3 is TGTGCCAGCAGCCCCACAGGGCCCATAGGGAACACTGAAGCTTTCTTT.

This clonotype was seen repeatedly, ten times or more. The rearrangement joins TRBV10-3 to TRBJ1-1; TRBD1 matches 7 bases. CDR3 length: 16 residues. Germline CDR1 and CDR2: ENHRY and SYGVKD. The junction had 11 bases not matched to a gene; V was cut back by 5 bases and J by 2 bases. The CDR3 region is CAISSTLTGANTEAFF. The CDR3 DNA reads as TGTGCCATCAGTAGCACGTTAACAGGGGCCAACACTGAAGCTTTCTTT.

This chain joins TRBV7-2 and TRBJ2-4, with D perhaps matching TRBD2 (6 bases). Between the trimmed V and J ends, which lost 1 base and 7 bases, there was a span of 20 bases. From germline, CDR1 is SGHTA and CDR2 FQGNSA. This CDR3 spans 17 amino acids. The CDR3 loop reads CASSLGGERSPRNIQYF. The CDR3 DNA sequence: TGTGCCAGCAGCTTAGGGGGGGAGCGCAGCCCAAGGAACATTCAGTACTTC. The variable domain in full, with the rest retrieved from reference TRBV7-2 and TRBJ2-4, is GAGVSQSPSNKVTEKGKDVELRCDPISGHTALYWYRQSLGQGLEFLIYFQGNSAPDKSGLPSDRFSAERTGGSVSTLTIQRTQQEDSAVYLCASSLGGERSPRNIQYFGAGTRLSVL.

The chain couples TRBV4-3 to TRBJ2-1; TRBD1 or TRBD2 may be the D gene (5 bases each). V lost 2 bases and J 0 bases, leaving 20 bases between the germline ends. The CDR3 totals 19 residues. The germline gives CDR1 LGHNA, CDR2 YSLEER. CDR3 sequence reads: CASSQSRGPGSYSYNEQFF. The DNA for the CDR3 is TGCGCCAGCAGCCAATCTCGGGGACCAGGCAGCTACTCCTACAATGAGCAGTTCTTC.

This clonotype has only a few counts. The V gene is TRBV11-2, the J gene TRBJ1-1, with 7 nucleotides matching TRBD1. The CDR3 loop spans 14 amino acids. J was trimmed by 0 bases and V by 8 bases; bases with no gene match: 6. Germline loops: CDR1 SGHAT, CDR2 FQNNGV. CDR3 DNA: TGTGCCAGCTCGCGGGACAGAATGAACACTGAAGCTTTCTTT. Encoded protein: CASSRDRMNTEAFF.

This chain uses TRBV6-2 or TRBV6-3 with TRBJ2-1, with 12 bases lining up with TRBD2. Germline-derived CDR1 and CDR2 are MNHEY and SVGEGT. The V and J ends lost 8 bases and 1 base, in that order; junction bases with no gene match: 3. The CDR3 runs to 15 residues. The CDR3 protein is CASELAGGSYNEQFF. The CDR3 DNA follows: TGTGCCAGCGAACTAGCGGGGGGATCCTACAATGAGCAGTTCTTC.

This clonotype was seen only a few times. The CDR3 coding sequence is TGTGCCAGCAGGGGACTGCGATCTGGAAACACCATATATTTT. Its protein is CASRGLRSGNTIYF. The V call is TRBV6-1, the J call TRBJ1-3; a possible D gene is TRBD1 (5 bases). The V end lost 6 bases, the J end lost 1 base, and 10 bases lay between the germline ends. CDR3 size: 14 residues. CDR1 and CDR2 (germline): MNHNS, SASEGT.

This clonotype was counted a few times. The V and J genes are TRBV12-3 or TRBV12-4 and TRBJ2-5, with 11 bases aligning to TRBD2. The CDR3 extends over 16 amino acids. Trimming removed 6 bases from V and 5 bases from J; junction bases left unmatched: 11. CDR3 residues: CASSMTRLAGYETQYF. Here the CDR3 DNA reads TGTGCCAGCAGCATGACTAGACTAGCGGGGTATGAGACCCAGTACTTC.

V gene TRBV5-1 combines with J gene TRBJ2-7; the match to TRBD1 covers 9 bases. V lost 4 bases and J lost 5; bases outside the gene matches: 7. Per germline, CDR1 SGHRS and CDR2 YFSETQ. The CDR3 is made up of 14 amino acids. Here the CDR3 DNA reads TGCGCCAGCAGCATCCGGGACAGGGAGGACGAGCAGTACTTC. Residues: CASSIRDREDEQYF.

The J gene is TRBJ2-1, the V gene TRBV3-1; possible D gene TRBD2, 6 bases. This CDR3 has 19 amino acids. Germline lookup yields CDR1 LGHDT and CDR2 YNNKEL (reference sequence). With 3 bases removed from V and 3 bases from J, the gap between germline ends came to 24 bases. The CDR3 loop is CASSQKTKPALANYNEQFF. CDR3 nucleotides: TGTGCCAGCAGCCAGAAGACCAAGCCAGCTCTAGCGAACTACAATGAGCAGTTCTTC.

The rearrangement joins TRBV7-9 to TRBJ2-5; D is unresolved. Trimming stripped 0 bases from V and 4 bases from J, with 18 bases between. The CDR3 covers 17 residues. Germline V gene lookup returns CDR1 SEHNR and CDR2 FQNEAQ (reference sequence). The CDR3 loop is CASSLAPLGVRRETQYF. CDR3 DNA sequence: TGTGCCAGCAGCTTAGCCCCCCTTGGGGTCAGGCGAGAGACCCAGTACTTC.

The V and J genes are TRBV7-9 and TRBJ1-3; unclear D gene. Germline loops: CDR1 SEHNR, CDR2 FQNEAQ (reference sequence). The CDR3 length is 15 residues. V lost 1 base, J lost 6 bases, and 13 bases lay in between. CDR3 bases: TGTGCCAGCAGCTTAGGACGGGTTGCGGAAAACACCATATATTTT. It translates to CASSLGRVAENTIYF.

This chain joins TRBV6-1 and TRBJ2-7; perhaps TRBD1 as D (5 bases). The V end was cut by 5 bases, the J end by 0 bases, with 14 bases between. The CDR3 length is 15 residues. Germline CDR1 reads MNHNS; CDR2 reads SASEGT. The CDR3 DNA reads as TGTGCCAGCAGTCCTAGGGGTCCCCACTCCTACGAGCAGTACTTC. It is translated as CASSPRGPHSYEQYF.

The J gene is TRBJ2-5, the V gene TRBV20-1, with D perhaps matching TRBD2 (6 bases). The CDR3 has 14 residues. Germline CDR1 and CDR2: DFQATT and SNEGSKA (reference sequence). Trimming removed 7 bases from V and 5 bases from J, with 20 bases in between. The CDR3 bases are TGCAGTGGTCAGGCGGGGCTCCGGGTCGAGACCCAGTACTTC. Translated, it gives CSGQAGLRVETQYF.

This clonotype was recorded a few times. J is TRBJ2-1 and V is TRBV5-5, with 11 bases identical to TRBD2. The CDR3 loop spans 15 amino acids. Unmatched junction bases numbered 8, after V lost 2 bases and J lost 10 bases. Germline assignment: CDR1 SGHKS and CDR2 YYEKEE (reference sequence). CDR3 bases: TGTGCCAGCAGCTTTCCGGGACTAGCGGCCTTGGAGCAGTTCTTC. This translates into CASSFPGLAALEQFF.

This clonotype showed up just a few times. The chain joins TRBV18 to TRBJ1-1; D uncertain. This CDR3 comprises 14 residues. V was clipped by 6 bases and J by 4 bases, with 15 bases between them. Germline values: CDR1 KGHSH, CDR2 LQKENI. The CDR3 is CASSPVKVGTEAFF. CDR3 bases: TGTGCCAGCTCCCCGGTAAAGGTGGGCACTGAAGCTTTCTTT.

The V gene is TRBV4-1, the J gene TRBJ2-3; 8 nucleotides line up with TRBD2. V dropped 6 bases and J dropped 3; count of bases not matched to a gene: 11. The CDR3 is 16 residues long. Germline V lookup: CDR1 MGHRA, CDR2 YSYEKL. CDR3: CASSGGGPPLTDTQYF. For the CDR3, the DNA is TGCGCCAGCAGTGGCGGGGGGCCTCCCCTAACAGATACGCAGTATTTT.